Shown below are 20 T cell receptor beta chains from a single sample sequenced in a study of graft-versus-host responses after intestinal transplantation. The antigens for these receptors are not known. Data came from immunoSEQ multiplex PCR; TCRdb stores just in-frame clones and leaves some out. This repertoire shows tens of thousands of clones, about 91% found once; its top ten account for under 0.55%. Sequences were derived from unstimulated CD8+ T cells sorted from spleen or lymph node cells, sampled before intestinal transplant. The receptors were gathered from a human donor who received an intestinal transplant.

This clone showed up just a few times. The V call is TRBV7-7, the J call TRBJ2-2; D is possibly TRBD1 (5 bases). V shed 1 base and J shed 6 bases, with 6 bases lying between them. This CDR3 has 13 amino acids. The V gene's germline CDR1 is SSHAT and CDR2 FNYEAQ (reference sequence). DNA of the CDR3: TGTGCCAGCAGCTTAGGGGGCGCCGGGGAGCTGTTTTTT. Encoded protein: CASSLGGAGELFF. Together with reference TRBV7-7 and TRBJ2-2, the CDR3 gives the full variable domain: GAGVSQSPRYKVTKRGQDVTLRCDPISSHATLYWYQQALGQGPEFLTYFNYEAQPDKSGLPSDRFSAERPEGSISTLTIQRTEQRDSAMYRCASSLGGAGELFFGEGSRLTVL.

This clone occurred a few times. This chain joins TRBV6-5 and TRBJ2-7, with D perhaps matching TRBD1 (5 bases). CDR1 is MNHEY, CDR2 SVGAGI, per germline. There are 13 residues in the CDR3. Trimming shortened V by 2 bases and J by 2 bases, and 7 bases separated the two germline ends. CDR3 in DNA: TGTGCCAGCAGTTACGACAGCACCTACGAGCAGTACTTC. Amino acid sequence: CASSYDSTYEQYF.

This chain uses TRBV7-9 with TRBJ1-1; 7 bases fit TRBD1. With 5 bases clipped from V and 1 base from J, the junction kept 7 bases outside the gene matches. This CDR3 has 15 residues. CDR1 and CDR2 from the germline V gene are SEHNR and FQNEAQ (reference sequence). The CDR3 coding sequence is TGTGCCAGCAGCCCCCCAGACAGGGAGAACACTGAAGCTTTCTTT. This translates into CASSPPDRENTEAFF. Supplemented by reference TRBV7-9 and TRBJ1-1, the full variable domain reads DTGVSQNPRHKITKRGQNVTFRCDPISEHNRLYWYRQTLGQGPEFLTYFQNEAQLEKSRLLSDRFSAERPKGSFSTLEIQRTEQGDSAMYLCASSPPDRENTEAFFGQGTRLTVV.

The table lists this clone with a count of one. The chain employs TRBV14 and TRBJ1-3; TRBD1 is a possible D gene (6 bases). The CDR3 covers 15 residues. Per the germline V gene, CDR1 is SGHDN and CDR2 is FVKESK. V lost 1 base and J 4 bases, leaving 11 bases between the germline ends. The DNA of the CDR3 is TGTGCCAGCAGCCAAGCTGGACAGTTCGGAAACACCATATATTTT. It codes for CASSQAGQFGNTIYF.

V and J are TRBV20-1 and TRBJ2-5; tentative D call: TRBD1 (6 bases). The last part of the DNA fits TRBJ2-7 better; the J call may be wrong. Germline CDR1 and CDR2: DFQATT and SNEGSKA (reference sequence). The CDR3 is made up of 11 amino acids. The CDR3 nucleotides are TGCAGTGCTCCGGACAGCTACGAGCAGTACTTC. It codes for CSAPDSYEQYF.

The chain joins TRBV27 to TRBJ2-3, with TRBD2 matching over 9 bases. The V segment lost 4 bases and the J segment 6 bases; nucleotides outside the gene matches: 11. The CDR3 spans 16 residues. The germline V gene encodes CDR1 MNHEY and CDR2 SMNVEV (reference sequence). CDR3 DNA: TGTGCCAGCAGTTCCCCCTTGAGCGGGGGGTTGGATACGCAGTATTTT. Protein sequence: CASSSPLSGGLDTQYF.

The chain links TRBV6-5 to TRBJ1-1; 11 nucleotides line up with TRBD1. V gave up 4 bases and J gave up 5 bases; unmatched junction bases: 3. The CDR3 loop spans 14 amino acids. Germline loops: CDR1 MNHEY, CDR2 SVGAGI. Here the CDR3 DNA reads TGTGCCAGCAGTTCCGGGACAGGGGGGACTGAAGCTTTCTTT. Residues: CASSSGTGGTEAFF.

The gene calls are TRBV19 and TRBJ2-7; 8 nucleotides align to TRBD1. The J segment lost 4 bases and the V segment lost 5 bases, leaving 7 bases of the junction unmatched. Germline CDR1 LNHDA, CDR2 SQIVND (reference sequence). The CDR3 is made up of 14 amino acids. CDR3 amino acids: CASSSGQGAYEQYF. CDR3 nucleotides: TGTGCCAGTAGTTCCGGGCAGGGGGCATACGAGCAGTACTTC.

The chain employs TRBV10-2 and TRBJ2-1, with 10 bases matching TRBD2. CDR1 and CDR2 from the germline V gene are WSHSY and SAAADI. The CDR3 is 16 amino acids. J gave up 2 bases and V 0 bases, and 1 base lay outside the gene matches. The CDR3 reads CASSESTSGPYNEQFF. CDR3 DNA: TGCGCCAGCAGTGAGTCGACTAGCGGGCCCTACAATGAGCAGTTCTTC.

This chain uses TRBV21-1 with TRBJ1-3; TRBD1 is the table's D call and was not checked against the DNA. TRBV21-1 is classified as a pseudogene. This CDR3 has 18 residues. CDR3: CASTPLGQGYGSGNTIYF. As DNA, the CDR3 is TGTGCCAGCACGCCCCTGGGACAGGGGTACGGGTCTGGAAACACCATATATTTT.

The chain is built from TRBV28 and TRBJ2-5; 8 bases align to TRBD2. This CDR3 has 13 residues. Germline V lookup: CDR1 MDHEN, CDR2 SYDVKM. The V segment lost 8 bases and the J segment 5 bases; nucleotides outside the gene matches: 7. The CDR3 loop is CASGTRPWETQYF. Written as DNA, the CDR3 is TGTGCCAGCGGGACTAGACCTTGGGAGACCCAGTACTTC.

This chain links TRBV28 with TRBJ1-2; maybe TRBD1 (6 bases). The germline CDR1 and CDR2 sequences are MDHEN and SYDVKM. The CDR3 covers 17 residues. V gave up 4 bases and J gave up 0 bases, with 18 bases separating them. The CDR3 loop reads CASSSNRGGAPNYGYTF. The CDR3 bases are TGTGCCAGCAGTTCCAACCGAGGGGGGGCCCCTAACTATGGCTACACCTTC.

This chain uses TRBV6-1 with TRBJ1-6; D remains unclear. V was pared by 3 bases and J by 0 bases, with 9 bases between. CDR3 length: 16 amino acids. Germline lookup yields CDR1 MNHNS and CDR2 SASEGT. The CDR3 region is CASSDGVFSYNSPLHF. The CDR3 DNA sequence: TGTGCCAGCAGTGACGGGGTATTCTCCTATAATTCACCCCTCCACTTT.

For the CDR3, the DNA is TGTGCCAGCAGCTTTCGCCACCGCGCGGATACGCAGTATTTT. Its translation: CASSFRHRADTQYF. The chain joins TRBV7-8 to TRBJ2-3; D is ambiguous. The CDR3 length is 14 residues. The germline gives CDR1 SGHVS, CDR2 FQNEAQ. Trimming cost V 3 bases and J 6 bases, with 13 bases left between them.

The chain is built from TRBV12-5 and TRBJ2-1; D call uncertain. Per germline, CDR1 LGHNT and CDR2 FRNRAP. The CDR3 runs 17 residues. Trimming removed 2 bases from V and 3 bases from J, with 17 bases in between. The CDR3: CASGLSTSPHGYNEQFF. CDR3 coding DNA: TGTGCTAGTGGTTTGAGTACAAGTCCTCATGGCTACAATGAGCAGTTCTTC.

The rearrangement uses TRBV11-2 and TRBJ2-4; a possible D gene is TRBD1 (6 bases). Trimming pared 8 bases from V and 5 bases from J, leaving 13 bases between. Germline CDR1 and CDR2: SGHAT and FQNNGV. The CDR3 totals 13 residues. This CDR3 is CASDRPLENIQYF. CDR3 DNA: TGTGCCAGCGACAGGCCCTTGGAAAACATTCAGTACTTC.

The chain carries TRBV30 and TRBJ2-7; D is possibly TRBD1 (6 bases). Germline-derived CDR1 and CDR2 are GTSNPN and SVGIG (reference sequence). The CDR3 is made up of 13 amino acids. CDR3 in DNA: TGTGCGGGCATGACAGGCCTCTCCTACGAGCAGTACTTC. Its translation is CAGMTGLSYEQYF.

The chain has TRBV27 and TRBJ2-7, with D maybe TRBD2 (6 bases). V was cut by 6 bases and J by 0 bases, with 15 bases left in between. Per germline, CDR1 MNHEY and CDR2 SMNVEV (reference sequence). The CDR3 is 15 residues long. The CDR3 here is CASRISAGPSYEQYF. CDR3 coding DNA: TGTGCCAGCAGGATTTCTGCGGGGCCCTCCTACGAGCAGTACTTC.

The V and J genes are TRBV11-3 and TRBJ2-2; TRBD1 matches 9 bases. Losses at the gene ends were 3 bases for V and 5 bases for J; bases not matched to a gene: 4. The CDR3 has 15 residues. Germline V gene lookup returns CDR1 SGHNT and CDR2 YENEEA. CDR3 coding DNA: TGTGCCAGCAGCTTCCGACAGGGGGATACCGGGGAGCTGTTTTTT. It yields the protein CASSFRQGDTGELFF.

The genes are TRBV27 and TRBJ1-5; the match to TRBD1 covers 10 bases. The CDR3 extends over 14 amino acids. V lost 8 bases and J lost 3; bases outside the gene matches: 4. Germline V gives CDR1 MNHEY, CDR2 SMNVEV (reference sequence). CDR3 in amino acids: CASRGTGDNQPQHF. The CDR3 bases are TGTGCCAGCCGAGGGACAGGGGACAATCAGCCCCAGCATTTT.